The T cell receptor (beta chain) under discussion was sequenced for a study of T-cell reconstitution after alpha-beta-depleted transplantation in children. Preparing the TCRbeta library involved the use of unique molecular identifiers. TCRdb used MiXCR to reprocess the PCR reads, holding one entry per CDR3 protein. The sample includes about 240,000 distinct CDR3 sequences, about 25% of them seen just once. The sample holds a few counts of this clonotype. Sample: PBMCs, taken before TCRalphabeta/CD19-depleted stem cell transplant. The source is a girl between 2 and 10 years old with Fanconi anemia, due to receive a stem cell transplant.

The CDR3, as DNA: TGCAGTGCTAGCTTCATGGGACAGGGGGACTACGAGCAGTACTTC. This sequence encodes CSASFMGQGDYEQYF. The genes are TRBV20-1 and TRBJ2-7, with TRBD1 identical over 11 bases. Germline V gene data show CDR1 as DFQATT and CDR2 as SNEGSKA (reference sequence). The CDR3 consists of 15 residues. V was clipped by 3 bases and J by 3 bases; unmatched bases: 7.